The 7 T cell receptor beta chains in this list originate from one sample, sequenced in a study of human versus mouse CDR3 diversity and MHC coevolution. The method was immunoSEQ multiplex PCR; TCRdb's version includes in-frame clones alone and lacks a portion of them. The data show 45,000 to 75,000 clones, about 94% seen once. Sequences were obtained from naive CD4+ T cells from blood. Subset given: CD45RO-negative CD62L-positive naive CD4 T cells. The source is a person between 55 and 70 years old in good health.

This chain links TRBV5-4 with TRBJ2-7; 9 bases map to TRBD2. Germline V CDR1 and CDR2: SGHNT, YYREEE (reference sequence). This CDR3 is 15 amino acids long. J was trimmed by 4 bases and V by 0 bases; bases with no gene match: 5. The CDR3 coding sequence is TGTGCCAGCAGCTTGGTTCAGACTAGCGGATACGAGCAGTACTTC. It translates to CASSLVQTSGYEQYF.

This chain uses TRBV29-1 with TRBJ1-4; TRBD1 matches 7 bases. V trimming: 7 bases; J trimming: 11 bases; junction bases outside the gene matches: 16. CDR1 and CDR2 from the germline V gene are SQVTM and ANQGSEA. The CDR3 totals 14 residues. The CDR3: CSALPDRVAGKLFF. For the CDR3, the DNA is TGCAGCGCCCTCCCCGACAGGGTCGCTGGGAAACTGTTTTTT.

The chain couples TRBV5-1 to TRBJ1-1; tentative D call: TRBD1 (6 bases). Germline V gene lookup returns CDR1 SGHRS and CDR2 YFSETQ. The V and J ends lost 0 bases and 4 bases respectively, with 13 bases between them. The CDR3 runs to 15 residues. The CDR3 spells CASSLEGGASTEAFF. The CDR3 DNA reads as TGCGCCAGCAGCTTGGAAGGGGGGGCGAGCACTGAAGCTTTCTTT.

The V and J genes are TRBV7-3 and TRBJ1-3, with D tentatively TRBD1 (6 bases). In germline, CDR1 is SGHTA, CDR2 FQGTGA. Deletions cut 7 bases from V and 2 bases from J, with 12 bases between. CDR3 length: 14 amino acids. The CDR3 nucleotides are TGTGCCAGCACCTCACCAGGGGCTGGAAACACCATATATTTT. Translated, it gives CASTSPGAGNTIYF.

The chain combines TRBV6-6 with TRBJ2-1; 7 bases line up with TRBD2. The V gene's germline CDR1 is MNHNY and CDR2 SVGAGI (reference sequence). V lost 8 bases and J lost 8; bases outside the gene matches: 9. CDR3 length equals 13 residues. The CDR3 here is CASRLAGLDEQFF. CDR3 sequence (DNA): TGTGCCAGCCGGTTAGCGGGTTTAGATGAGCAGTTCTTC.

This clone has more than one count but fewer than ten. The gene calls are TRBV6-1 and TRBJ1-1; D gene ambiguous. The CDR3 runs to 15 residues. Trimming removed 1 base from V and 4 bases from J, with 13 bases in between. The germline V gene has CDR1 MNHNS and CDR2 SASEGT. The CDR3 DNA sequence: TGTGCCAGCAGTGAAGATGTGACGGCTAGCACTGAAGCTTTCTTT. Protein: CASSEDVTASTEAFF.

V is TRBV4-1 and J is TRBJ2-2; unclear D gene. The CDR3 consists of 14 residues. Germline assignment: CDR1 MGHRA and CDR2 YSYEKL. The V and J ends lost 4 bases and 2 bases respectively, with 8 bases between them. The CDR3 reads CASSPPVNTGELFF. The DNA of the CDR3 is TGCGCCAGCAGCCCGCCGGTTAACACCGGGGAGCTGTTTTTT.